Here is one TCR beta chain with its context. This sample stems from a study of blood T cell repertoires in COVID-19. Study as a whole: The analysed material was cDNA or gDNA that came from T cells, B-cell-depleted T cells, or PBMCs.

V lost 4 bases and J lost 2, with 15 bases in between. Germline V CDR1 and CDR2: SGHRS, YFSETQ. The CDR3 runs to 15 residues. TCRdb's copy holds only in-frame clones and misses some; the assay was immunoSEQ multiplex PCR. The sample yields about 80,000 clones, about 82% seen once. The J gene is TRBJ2-5, the V gene TRBV5-1; perhaps TRBD2 as D (5 bases). The receptor was derived from a man aged 50 or older with COVID-19, enrolled during active disease. The sample comprised peripheral blood. CDR3 nucleotide sequence: TGCGCCAGCAGCGTGCTATTGGGGAGACAAGAGACCCAGTACTTC. Translated: CASSVLLGRQETQYF.